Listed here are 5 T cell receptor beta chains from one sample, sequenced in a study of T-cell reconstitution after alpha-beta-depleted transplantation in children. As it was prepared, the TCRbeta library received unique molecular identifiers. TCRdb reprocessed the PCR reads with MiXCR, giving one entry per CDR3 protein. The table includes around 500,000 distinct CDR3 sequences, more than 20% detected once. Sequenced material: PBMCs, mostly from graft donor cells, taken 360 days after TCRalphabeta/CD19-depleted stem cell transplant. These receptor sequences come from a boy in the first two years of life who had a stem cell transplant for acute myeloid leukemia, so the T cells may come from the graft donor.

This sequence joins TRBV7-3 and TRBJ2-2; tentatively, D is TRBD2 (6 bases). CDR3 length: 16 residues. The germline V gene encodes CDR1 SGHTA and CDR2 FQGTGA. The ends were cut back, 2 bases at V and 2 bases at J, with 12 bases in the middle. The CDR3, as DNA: TGTGCCAGCAGCTTACGAGCGGGCCCCAACACCGGGGAGCTGTTTTTT. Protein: CASSLRAGPNTGELFF. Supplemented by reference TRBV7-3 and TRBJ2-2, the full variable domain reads GAGVSQTPSNKVTEKGKYVELRCDPISGHTALYWYRQSLGQGPEFLIYFQGTGAADDSGLPNDRFFAVRPEGSVSTLKIQRTERGDSAVYLCASSLRAGPNTGELFFGEGSRLTVL.

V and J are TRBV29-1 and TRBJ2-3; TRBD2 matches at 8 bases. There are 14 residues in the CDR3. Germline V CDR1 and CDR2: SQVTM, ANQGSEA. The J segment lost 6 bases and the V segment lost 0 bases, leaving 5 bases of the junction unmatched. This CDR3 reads CSVEEAGVGDTQYF. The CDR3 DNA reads TGCAGCGTTGAAGAAGCGGGGGTTGGGGATACGCAGTATTTT.

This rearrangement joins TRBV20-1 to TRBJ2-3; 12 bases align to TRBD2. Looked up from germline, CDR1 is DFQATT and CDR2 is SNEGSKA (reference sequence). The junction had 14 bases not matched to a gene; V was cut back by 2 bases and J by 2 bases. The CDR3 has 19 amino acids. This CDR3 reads CSARPSWPTSGGFTDTQYF. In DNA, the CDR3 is TGCAGTGCTAGACCGTCCTGGCCGACTAGCGGGGGATTCACAGATACGCAGTATTTT.

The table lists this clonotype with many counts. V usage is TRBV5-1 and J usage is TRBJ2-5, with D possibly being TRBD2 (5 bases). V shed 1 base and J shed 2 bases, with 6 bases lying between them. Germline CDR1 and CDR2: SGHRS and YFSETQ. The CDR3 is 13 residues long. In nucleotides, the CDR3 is TGCGCCAGCAGCTTGACTAGACAAGAGACCCAGTACTTC. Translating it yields CASSLTRQETQYF.

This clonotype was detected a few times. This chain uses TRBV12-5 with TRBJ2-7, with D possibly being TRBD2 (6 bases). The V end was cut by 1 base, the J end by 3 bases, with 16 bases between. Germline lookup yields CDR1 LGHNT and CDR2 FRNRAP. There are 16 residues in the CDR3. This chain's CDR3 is CASGLEGRRGNYEQYF. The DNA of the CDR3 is TGTGCTAGTGGTTTGGAGGGGCGCCGGGGGAACTACGAGCAGTACTTC.